This T cell receptor beta chain is from a study of tumor and adjacent non-tumor tissue in lung cancer. A modified ARM-PCR protocol with three rounds of nested PCR amplified TCRbeta. TCRdb reanalysed the multiplex PCR reads using MiXCR and keeps one entry per CDR3 protein. The table lists about 93,000 distinct CDR3 sequences, about 70% of them singletons. CDR1 and CDR2 from the germline V gene are LGHNA and YSLEER. This CDR3 is 15 amino acids long. The template was RNA from unsorted bulk tissue. On this clonotype itself: The germline gene is not matched at one end of the junction; a read error may be the cause.

This TCR was sampled from a man aged 60 to 69 with non-small cell lung cancer. Sample: lung tumor tissue. The chain combines TRBV4-3 with TRBJ2-7, with D unclear. Here the CDR3 reads CASIQDSSSSYEQYF. CDR3 nucleotide sequence: TGCGCCAGCATCCAAGATTCTTCGTCCTCCTACGAGCAGTACTTC.